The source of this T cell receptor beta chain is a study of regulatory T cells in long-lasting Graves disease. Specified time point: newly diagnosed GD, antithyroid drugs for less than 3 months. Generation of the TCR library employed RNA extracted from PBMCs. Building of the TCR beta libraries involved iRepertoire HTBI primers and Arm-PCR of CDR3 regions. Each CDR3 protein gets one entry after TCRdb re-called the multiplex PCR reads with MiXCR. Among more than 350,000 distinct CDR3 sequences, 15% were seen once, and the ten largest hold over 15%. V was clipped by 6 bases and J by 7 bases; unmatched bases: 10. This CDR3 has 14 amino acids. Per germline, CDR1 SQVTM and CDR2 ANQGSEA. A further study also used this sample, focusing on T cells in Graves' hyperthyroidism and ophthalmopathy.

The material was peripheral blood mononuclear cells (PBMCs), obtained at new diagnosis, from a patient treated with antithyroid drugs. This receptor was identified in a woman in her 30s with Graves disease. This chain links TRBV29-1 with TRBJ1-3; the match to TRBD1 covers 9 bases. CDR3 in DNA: TGCAGCGTCTCCCTGACAGGGGGATTGAACACCATATATTTT. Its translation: CSVSLTGGLNTIYF.